Listed here is a single T cell receptor beta chain. This sample is part of a study of blood T cell repertoires in COVID-19. The repertoire was sequenced with immunoSEQ multiplex PCR; TCRdb's copy has only in-frame clones and lacks some. The sample carries approximately 280,000 clones, 70% to 90% recorded once. The V gene lost 3 bases and the J gene lost 6 bases, with 11 bases spanning the gap. CDR1 and CDR2 (germline): DFQATT, SNEGSKA (reference sequence). This CDR3 has 13 amino acids. The genes are TRBV20-1 and TRBJ2-2; D is ambiguous. The TCR originated in a woman in her 70s with acute or convalescent COVID-19. Sequencing used peripheral blood. The CDR3 protein is CSASRGRSGELFF. As DNA, the CDR3 is TGCAGTGCTAGTCGTGGCCGATCCGGGGAGCTGTTTTTT.